This entry lists 4 T cell receptor beta chains sequenced from one sample in a study of monozygotic twins with cystic fibrosis. Assay: immunoSEQ multiplex PCR; the TCRdb copy retains only in-frame clones and omits some. The sample yields 15,000 to 20,000 clones, 97% seen once. Sequencing input: blood. These receptors were taken from a young woman with cystic fibrosis.

The chain links TRBV27 to TRBJ2-3; perhaps TRBD2 as D (5 bases). Germline CDR1 reads MNHEY; CDR2 reads SMNVEV (reference sequence). V was clipped by 6 bases and J by 5 bases, with 9 bases between them. The CDR3 extends over 12 amino acids. CDR3 in amino acids: CASSPAGDTQYF. The CDR3 DNA is TGTGCCAGCAGCCCTGCGGGAGATACGCAGTATTTT.

The chain couples TRBV29-1 to TRBJ2-5; the D gene is possibly TRBD1 (6 bases). Germline CDR1 is SQVTM and CDR2 is ANQGSEA. The CDR3 has 12 residues. Trimming left V 4 bases short and J 5 bases short, with 11 bases between. The DNA of the CDR3 is TGCAGCGTTGTTGGCAGGGGCGAGACCCAGTACTTC. This sequence encodes CSVVGRGETQYF.

V is TRBV25-1 and J is TRBJ2-5; 11 bases agree with TRBD2. Germline values: CDR1 MGHDK, CDR2 SYGVNS. J gave up 3 bases and V 7 bases, and 4 bases lay outside the gene matches. This CDR3 contains 14 residues. CDR3: CASIPSGGKETQYF. Written as DNA, the CDR3 is TGTGCCAGCATCCCTAGCGGGGGGAAAGAGACCCAGTACTTC.

The V and J genes are TRBV5-4 and TRBJ2-1; D is undetermined. The CDR3 has 14 residues. With 0 bases removed from V and 7 bases from J, the gap between germline ends came to 11 bases. CDR1 and CDR2 (germline): SGHNT, YYREEE (reference sequence). The CDR3 spells CASSLVSAENEQFF. For the CDR3, the DNA is TGTGCCAGCAGCTTGGTTTCGGCAGAGAATGAGCAGTTCTTC.